Each of the 10 T cell receptor beta chains below was sequenced from the same sample in a study of CD8 T cells in Susac syndrome. After extraction with the RNeasy kit, roughly 0.5 to 1 ug of the RNA was reverse transcribed using random hexamers. MiXCR was run by TCRdb on the immunoSEQ multiplex PCR reads, yielding one entry per CDR3 protein. The table lists under 200,000 distinct CDR3 sequences, 80% to 95% of them singletons, with 0.1% in the top ten. The sample consisted of CD4+ T cells from PBMCs. All receptors come from a human donor in good health.

The chain employs TRBV7-2 and TRBJ2-7; D gene unclear. CDR1 and CDR2 from the germline V gene are SGHTA and FQGNSA. V was pared by 5 bases and J by 2 bases, with 13 bases between. The CDR3 has 14 amino acids. CDR3 sequence: CASSHVSRTYEQYF. The CDR3, as DNA: TGTGCCAGCAGCCATGTCTCCCGGACCTACGAGCAGTACTTC.

The rearrangement links TRBV5-1 to TRBJ2-1; TRBD2 matches at 7 bases. The CDR3 runs to 14 residues. Per the germline V gene, CDR1 is SGHRS and CDR2 is YFSETQ. Unmatched junction bases numbered 2, after V lost 1 base and J lost 4 bases. CDR3 sequence: CASSLLGGYNEQFF. CDR3 nucleotide sequence: TGCGCCAGCAGCTTGTTGGGAGGGTACAATGAGCAGTTCTTC.

The chain uses TRBV11-2 and TRBJ2-2; weak D call: TRBD2 (5 bases). CDR1 and CDR2 (germline): SGHAT, FQNNGV. The CDR3 is 13 residues long. Trimming took off 4 bases at V and 5 bases at J, with 8 bases between the two ends. The CDR3 coding sequence is TGTGCCAGCAGCTGGTCGGGAACCGGGGAGCTGTTTTTT. Its translation is CASSWSGTGELFF.

The V gene is TRBV9, the J gene TRBJ2-2, with D unclear. Germline V gives CDR1 SGDLS, CDR2 YYNGEE. Trimming cost V 4 bases and J 0 bases, with 13 bases left between them. The CDR3 sequence is 16 residues long. Written as DNA, the CDR3 is TGTGCCAGCAGCCCTAAGAGTGTCACGAACACCGGGGAGCTGTTTTTT. It encodes CASSPKSVTNTGELFF.

The genes are TRBV12-3 or TRBV12-4 and TRBJ2-2; 10 bases line up with TRBD2. The V gene end was trimmed by 3 bases and the J gene end by 4 bases; junction bases not matched to a gene: 11. The CDR3 totals 18 residues. The chain's CDR3 is CASSFPPLAGLSTGELFF. The DNA of the CDR3 is TGTGCCAGCAGTTTCCCTCCACTAGCGGGGTTATCCACCGGGGAGCTGTTTTTT.

This chain uses TRBV28 with TRBJ2-4; D is uncertain. Germline V gene lookup returns CDR1 MDHEN and CDR2 SYDVKM. The CDR3 is 14 amino acids. The germline V and J ends were trimmed by 3 bases and 4 bases, with 10 bases remaining between them. This chain's CDR3 is CASSFIGLKNIQYF. The CDR3 bases are TGTGCCAGCAGTTTCATCGGCTTAAAAAACATTCAGTACTTC.

In DNA, the CDR3 is TGTGCCACCAACCGGGACAGCCGAGGGGAGACCCAGTACTTC. This encodes CATNRDSRGETQYF. The chain recombines TRBV30 with TRBJ2-5; 7 positions match TRBD1. Germline CDR1 is GTSNPN and CDR2 is SVGIG (reference sequence). The CDR3 extends over 14 amino acids. The trim removed 8 bases at V and 5 bases at J, leaving 14 bases unmatched.

The genes are TRBV28 and TRBJ2-7; 7 positions agree with TRBD1. Germline CDR1 MDHEN, CDR2 SYDVKM. The junction had 10 bases not matched to a gene; V was cut back by 6 bases and J by 5 bases. There are 14 residues in the CDR3. CDR3 sequence reads: CASRGTVRSNEQYF. DNA of the CDR3: TGTGCCAGCAGGGGGACAGTCCGAAGCAACGAGCAGTACTTC. The full variable domain, completed using reference TRBV28 and TRBJ2-7, is DVKVTQSSRYLVKRTGEKVFLECVQDMDHENMFWYRQDPGLGLRLIYFSYDVKMKEKGDIPEGYSVSREKKERFSLILESASTNQTSMYLCASRGTVRSNEQYFGPGTRLTVT.

V and J are TRBV12-3 or TRBV12-4 and TRBJ1-5, with TRBD1 matching over 7 bases. The CDR3 runs to 15 residues. V lost 4 bases and J lost 6; bases outside the gene matches: 9. The CDR3 spells CASSSKGRGPQPQHF. The DNA of the CDR3 is TGTGCCAGCAGTTCGAAAGGAAGGGGGCCTCAGCCCCAGCATTTT.

This rearrangement joins TRBV3-1 to TRBJ1-4; D may be TRBD1 (6 bases). The V and J ends lost 4 bases and 8 bases respectively, with 11 bases between them. Germline V CDR1 and CDR2: LGHDT, YNNKEL (reference sequence). This CDR3 spans 13 amino acids. The CDR3 loop reads CASSRTVREKLFF. The CDR3 DNA sequence: TGTGCCAGCAGCCGGACAGTGAGAGAAAAACTGTTTTTT.